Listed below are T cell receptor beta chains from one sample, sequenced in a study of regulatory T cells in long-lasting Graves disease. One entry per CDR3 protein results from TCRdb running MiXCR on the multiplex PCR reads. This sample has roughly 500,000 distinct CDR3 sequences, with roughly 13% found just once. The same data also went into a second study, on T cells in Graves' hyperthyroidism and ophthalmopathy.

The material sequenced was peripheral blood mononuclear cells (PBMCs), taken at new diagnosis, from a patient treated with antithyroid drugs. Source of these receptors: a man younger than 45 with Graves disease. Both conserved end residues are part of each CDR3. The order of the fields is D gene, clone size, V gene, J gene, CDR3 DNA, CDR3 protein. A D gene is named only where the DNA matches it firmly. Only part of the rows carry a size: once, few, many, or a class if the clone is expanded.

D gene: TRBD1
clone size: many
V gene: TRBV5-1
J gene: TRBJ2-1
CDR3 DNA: TGCGCCAGCACCGACAGGGCAAATGAGCAGTTCTTC
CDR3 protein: CASTDRANEQFF

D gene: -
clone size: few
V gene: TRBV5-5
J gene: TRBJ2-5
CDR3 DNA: TGTGCCAGCAGCCTGGCCGTGGGAGTGGAGACCCAGTACTTC
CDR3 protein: CASSLAVGVETQYF

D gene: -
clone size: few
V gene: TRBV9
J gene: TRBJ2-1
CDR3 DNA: TGTGCCAGCAGCGTAGAACGGAGCAATGAGCAGTTCTTC
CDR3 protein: CASSVERSNEQFF

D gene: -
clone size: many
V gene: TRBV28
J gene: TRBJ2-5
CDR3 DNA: TGTGCCAGCAGTTTTTTGGGGGTAAGCCGCGACCCGGCAAACCAAGAGACCCAGTACTTC
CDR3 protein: CASSFLGVSRDPANQETQYF

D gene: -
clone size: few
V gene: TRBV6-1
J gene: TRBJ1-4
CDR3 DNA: TGTGCCAGCAGTGAATTTGCCCGGGGTGAAAAACTGTTTTTT
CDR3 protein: CASSEFARGEKLFF

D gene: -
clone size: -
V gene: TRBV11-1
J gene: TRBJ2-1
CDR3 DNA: TGTGCCAGCAGCTCGGATGTATACCTAGACAATGAGCAGTTCTTC
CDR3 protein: CASSSDVYLDNEQFF

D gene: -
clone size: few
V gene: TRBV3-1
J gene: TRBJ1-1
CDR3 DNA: TGTGCCAGCAGCCCCGGGACGGGACACGGTTTCTTT
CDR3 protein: CASSPGTGHGFF

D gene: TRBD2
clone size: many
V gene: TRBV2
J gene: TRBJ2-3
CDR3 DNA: TGTGCCAGCAGTGAAGTAGCGGGACAAATCACAGATACGCAGTATTTT
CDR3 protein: CASSEVAGQITDTQYF

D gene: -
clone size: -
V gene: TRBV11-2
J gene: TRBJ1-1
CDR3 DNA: TGTGCCAGCAGCTACCGTCTCTCGGGCACTGAAGCTCTCTTT
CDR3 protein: CASSYRLSGTEALF

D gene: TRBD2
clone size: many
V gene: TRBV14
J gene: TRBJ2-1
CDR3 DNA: TGTGCCAGCAGCCTAGCTAGGGGAGGGACCTACAATGAGCAGTTCTTC
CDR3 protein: CASSLARGGTYNEQFF

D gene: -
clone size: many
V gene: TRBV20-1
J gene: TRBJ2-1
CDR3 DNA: TGCAGTGCCCCGGGACCAGCCTACAATGAGCAGTTCTTC
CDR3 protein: CSAPGPAYNEQFF

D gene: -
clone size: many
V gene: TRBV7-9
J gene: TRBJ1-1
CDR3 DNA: TGTGCCAGCAGCTTCCCCACAGGGAAGAACACTGAAGCTTTCTTT
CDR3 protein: CASSFPTGKNTEAFF

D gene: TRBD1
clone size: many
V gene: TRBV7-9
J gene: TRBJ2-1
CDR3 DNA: TGTGCCAGCAGCTTAGATGCGACAGGGGGCAGTGAGCAGTTCTTC
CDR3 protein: CASSLDATGGSEQFF

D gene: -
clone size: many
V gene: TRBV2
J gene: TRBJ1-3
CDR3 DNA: TGTGCCAGCATAAAGGGAAACACCATATATTTT
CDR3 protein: CASIKGNTIYF

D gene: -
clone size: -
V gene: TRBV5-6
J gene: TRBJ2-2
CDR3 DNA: TGTGCCAGCACCCCCGTAGGCTACACCGGGGAGCTGTTTTTT
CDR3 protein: CASTPVGYTGELFF

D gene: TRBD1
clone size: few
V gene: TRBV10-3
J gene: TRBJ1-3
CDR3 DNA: TGTGCCATCAGTCAACAGGGGGGATCTGGAAACACCATATATTTT
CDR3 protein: CAISQQGGSGNTIYF

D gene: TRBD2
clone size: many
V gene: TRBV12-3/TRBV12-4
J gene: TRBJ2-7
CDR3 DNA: TGTGCCAGCAGTTTTACGGGGGAGGGCTCCTACGAGCAGTACTTC
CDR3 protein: CASSFTGEGSYEQYF

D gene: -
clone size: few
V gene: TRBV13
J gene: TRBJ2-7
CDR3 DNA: TGTGCCAGCAGCTTAAGGCTGATCTCCTACGAGCAGTACTTC
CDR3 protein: CASSLRLISYEQYF

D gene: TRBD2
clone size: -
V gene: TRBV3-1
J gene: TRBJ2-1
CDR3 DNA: TGTGCCAGCAGGGCAAGCGGGAGCCCCTACAATGAGCAGTTCTTC
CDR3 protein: CASRASGSPYNEQFF

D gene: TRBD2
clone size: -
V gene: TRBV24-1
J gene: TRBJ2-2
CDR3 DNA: TGTGCCACCACGGGAGGGCACGCCGGGGAGCTGTTTTTT
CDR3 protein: CATTGGHAGELFF

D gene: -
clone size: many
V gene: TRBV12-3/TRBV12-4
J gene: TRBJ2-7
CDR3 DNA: TGTGCCAGCAGCGTATACTACGAGCAGTACTTC
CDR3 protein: CASSVYYEQYF

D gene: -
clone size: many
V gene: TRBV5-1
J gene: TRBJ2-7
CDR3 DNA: TGCGCCAGCAGCTTGTCGGGACTCTCCTACGAGCAGTACTTC
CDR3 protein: CASSLSGLSYEQYF

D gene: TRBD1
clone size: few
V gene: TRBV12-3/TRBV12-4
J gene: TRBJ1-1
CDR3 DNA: TGTGCCTCTATTAGGGGGCGGAGGTTGGACACTGAAGCTTTCTTT
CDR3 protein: CASIRGRRLDTEAFF

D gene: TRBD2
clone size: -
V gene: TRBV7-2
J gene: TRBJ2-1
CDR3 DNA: TGTACCAGCAGCCAAGAGGTGGCGGGAGGGCGGGTTGAGCAGTTCTTC
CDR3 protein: CTSSQEVAGGRVEQFF

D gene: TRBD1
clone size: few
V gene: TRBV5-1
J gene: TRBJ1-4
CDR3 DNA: TGCGCCAGCAGCCCTGAGACAGGGGGCGGAAAACTGTTTTTT
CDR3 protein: CASSPETGGGKLFF

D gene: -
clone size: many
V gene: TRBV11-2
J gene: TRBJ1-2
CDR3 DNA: TGTGCCAGCAGCTTAGATCTCCAGGACGGTGGCTACACCTTC
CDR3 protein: CASSLDLQDGGYTF

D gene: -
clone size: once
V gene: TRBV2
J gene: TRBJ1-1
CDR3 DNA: TGTGCCAGCAGTGATGCCTCACTAGCGTTGGGGGGCGTCAACACTGAAGCTTTCTTT
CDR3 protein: CASSDASLALGGVNTEAFF

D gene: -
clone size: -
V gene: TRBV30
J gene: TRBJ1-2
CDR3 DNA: TGTGCCTGGACGGGACATTCTAACTATGGCTACACCTTC
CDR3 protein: CAWTGHSNYGYTF

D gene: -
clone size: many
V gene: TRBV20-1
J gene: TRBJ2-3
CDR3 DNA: TGCAGTGCGCCTCCAGGGGGGCTGACAGATACGCAGTATTTT
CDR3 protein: CSAPPGGLTDTQYF

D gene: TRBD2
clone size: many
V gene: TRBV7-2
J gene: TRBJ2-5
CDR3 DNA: TGTGCCAGCAGCTGGGGGGGTGCATCCGAGACCCAGTACTTC
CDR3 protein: CASSWGGASETQYF

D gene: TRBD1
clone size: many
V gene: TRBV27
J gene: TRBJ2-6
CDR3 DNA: TGTGCCAGCAGTAACCAGGGGGCTGGGGCCAACGTCCTGACTTTC
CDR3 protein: CASSNQGAGANVLTF

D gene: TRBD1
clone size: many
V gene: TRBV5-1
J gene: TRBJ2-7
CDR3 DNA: TGCGCCAGCAGCCGGGACAGCGCCTACGAGCAGTACTTC
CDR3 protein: CASSRDSAYEQYF

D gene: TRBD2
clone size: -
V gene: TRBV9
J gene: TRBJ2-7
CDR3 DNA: TGTGCCAGCAGCGCCTCAGCGGGAGGGGTATACGAGCAGTACTTC
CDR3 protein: CASSASAGGVYEQYF

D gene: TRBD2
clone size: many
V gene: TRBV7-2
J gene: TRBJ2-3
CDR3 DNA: TGTGCCAGCAGCCCCCGGACTAGCGGGAGAGGGGCGGATACGCAGTATTTT
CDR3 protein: CASSPRTSGRGADTQYF

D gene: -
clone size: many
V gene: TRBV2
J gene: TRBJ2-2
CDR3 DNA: TGTGCCAGCAGTGAATTGTTCTCCGGGGAGCTGTTTTTT
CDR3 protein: CASSELFSGELFF